Below are 20 T cell receptor beta chains sequenced from a single sample in a study of response to subunit inactivated influenza vaccine (dated by TCRdb to about 2018). The protocol used for the library was RT-PCR. The instrument was an Illumina HiSeq 2500. The raw public data were reprocessed by TCRdb itself: fastp quality trimming at Q25, MiXCR clonotype calling, in-frame beta chains only. Rows matching on CDR3 protein sequence are summarized as one entry with the most common DNA and genes. This sample lists about 520,000 distinct CDR3 sequences; 6.5% to 8% were detected once. The ten largest make up approximately 14% of the sample. The starting material was PBMCs from blood, obtained 23 to 25 months after vaccination. These receptors were taken from a man in his fifties or sixties who received an inactivated influenza vaccine. Donor details come from another sample of the same person, matched by shared clones.

This chain joins TRBV7-2 and TRBJ2-7; the match to TRBD2 covers 9 bases. CDR3 length: 17 residues. V gave up 2 bases and J gave up 4 bases; unmatched junction bases: 12. The germline gives CDR1 SGHTA, CDR2 FQGNSA. CDR3 sequence: CASSLSLPLAGKYEQYF. CDR3 DNA sequence: TGTGCCAGCAGCTTATCTTTGCCCCTAGCGGGAAAGTACGAGCAGTACTTC.

The V call is TRBV7-8, the J call TRBJ2-3, with D perhaps given as TRBD1 or TRBD2 (5 bases each). V was trimmed by 4 bases and J by 4 bases, leaving 15 bases between them. The CDR3 is 15 residues long. Germline CDR1 SGHVS, CDR2 FQNEAQ. The CDR3 loop is CASSSWGRGADTQYF. Here the CDR3 DNA reads TGTGCCAGCAGCTCTTGGGGCCGGGGAGCAGATACGCAGTATTTT.

The chain is built from TRBV10-3 and TRBJ2-5; D remains unclear. Trimming took off 1 base at V and 5 bases at J, with 5 bases between the two ends. Germline loops: CDR1 ENHRY, CDR2 SYGVKD. The CDR3 consists of 12 residues. CDR3 amino acids: CAISELDETQYF. The DNA for the CDR3 is TGTGCCATCAGTGAGTTAGACGAGACCCAGTACTTC.

The chain has TRBV4-2 and TRBJ2-7; no definite D call. Deletions cut 2 bases from V and 3 bases from J, with 8 bases between. Germline-derived CDR1 and CDR2 are LGHNA and YNFKEQ. This CDR3 is 13 amino acids long. The CDR3 is CASSQPDGYEQYF. Here the CDR3 DNA reads TGTGCCAGCAGCCAACCGGACGGCTACGAGCAGTACTTC.

There are a few counts of this clonotype. V gene TRBV20-1 combines with J gene TRBJ1-1; D not certain. Deletions cut 6 bases from V and 8 bases from J, with 13 bases between. The CDR3 totals 11 residues. Germline assignment: CDR1 DFQATT and CDR2 SNEGSKA (reference sequence). This CDR3 is CSARNEFEAFF. CDR3 bases: TGCAGTGCCCGTAATGAGTTCGAAGCTTTCTTT.

The rearrangement uses TRBV12-3 or TRBV12-4 and TRBJ2-7, with TRBD2 identical over 9 bases. This CDR3 spans 16 amino acids. V dropped 1 base and J dropped 4; count of bases not matched to a gene: 8. The CDR3 here is CASSLGFASGMYEQYF. CDR3 DNA sequence: TGTGCCAGCAGTTTAGGGTTTGCTAGCGGGATGTACGAGCAGTACTTC.

This clonotype has only a few counts. The chain couples TRBV21-1 to TRBJ2-3; TRBD1 was called by the table and not checked on the DNA. TRBV21-1 is flagged as a pseudogene. The CDR3 has 17 amino acids. In nucleotides, the CDR3 is TGTGCCAGCAGCAAACCCCGTGGACAGGGGATCGGAGATACGCAGTATTTT. Translated: CASSKPRGQGIGDTQYF.

This clonotype has a count of ten or more. CDR3 amino acids: CASSFWGASTDTQYF. DNA of the CDR3: TGCGCCAGCAGCTTCTGGGGAGCTAGCACAGATACGCAGTATTTT. V usage is TRBV5-1 and J usage is TRBJ2-3, with D perhaps matching TRBD2 (5 bases). Germline V CDR1 and CDR2: SGHRS, YFSETQ. Trimming removed 2 bases at V and 0 bases at J, with 10 bases between. CDR3 size: 15 residues.

This clonotype was recorded many times. V usage is TRBV2 and J usage is TRBJ2-7, with a weak D call TRBD2 (6 bases). Trimming removed 5 bases from V and 3 bases from J, with 11 bases in between. Germline V CDR1 and CDR2: SNHLY, FYNNEI. This CDR3 contains 13 residues. The CDR3 loop reads CASSLEGNYEQYF. The DNA for the CDR3 is TGTGCCAGCAGTCTGGAGGGCAACTACGAGCAGTACTTC.

This sequence joins TRBV15 and TRBJ2-2, with D unclear. The V gene's germline CDR1 is LNHNV and CDR2 YYDKDF (reference sequence). This CDR3 comprises 15 residues. The V and J ends lost 1 base and 6 bases respectively, with 12 bases between them. CDR3 sequence (DNA): TGTGCCACCAGCAGAGCAGCGACCCGTGCCGGGGAGCTGTTTTTT. It translates to CATSRAATRAGELFF.

This clonotype was recorded at least ten times. The V gene is TRBV6-1, the J gene TRBJ1-5; D remains unclear. Per germline, CDR1 MNHNS and CDR2 SASEGT. The CDR3 spans 13 residues. V lost 1 base to trimming and J lost 4 bases, with 5 bases between them. The CDR3 spells CASSEDGNQPQHF. DNA for the CDR3: TGTGCCAGCAGTGAAGACGGGAATCAGCCCCAGCATTTT.

This chain joins TRBV7-8 and TRBJ2-1; the match to TRBD2 covers 9 bases. The CDR3 has 17 amino acids. CDR1 and CDR2 from the germline V gene are SGHVS and FQNEAQ. V was pared by 2 bases and J by 8 bases, with 13 bases of the junction left unmatched. The CDR3 DNA follows: TGTGCCAGCAGCTTACGCCCGCTGGCGGGGGGGCTGGATGAGCAGTTCTTC. This gives the protein CASSLRPLAGGLDEQFF.

This clonotype was found many times. The chain joins TRBV29-1 to TRBJ1-2, with TRBD1 as a possible D gene (5 bases). Between the trimmed V and J ends, which lost 4 bases and 2 bases, there was a span of 11 bases. The V gene's germline CDR1 is SQVTM and CDR2 ANQGSEA. This CDR3 has 13 residues. CDR3 in amino acids: CSVVGRQNYGYTF. The CDR3 DNA sequence: TGCAGCGTTGTGGGGCGGCAAAACTATGGCTACACCTTC.

Ten or more counts support this clonotype. The rearrangement links TRBV7-9 to TRBJ2-6; D assignment may be TRBD1 or TRBD2 (5 bases each). Per the germline V gene, CDR1 is SEHNR and CDR2 is FQNEAQ (reference sequence). V dropped 2 bases and J dropped 1 base, with 9 bases sitting between them. The CDR3 is 16 residues long. The CDR3 DNA reads TGTGCCAGCAGCTTATATGAGGGGTCTGGGGCCAACGTCCTGACTTTC. Its translation: CASSLYEGSGANVLTF.

This clonotype appeared a few times. The chain is built from TRBV3-1 and TRBJ1-2, with TRBD1 as a possible D gene (5 bases). V lost 4 bases to trimming and J lost 8 bases, with 14 bases between them. The germline CDR1 and CDR2 sequences are LGHDT and YNNKEL (reference sequence). CDR3 length: 13 residues. The CDR3 DNA is TGTGCCAGCAGCCCAGGGCCGATAGAAGGCTACACCTTC. Amino acid sequence: CASSPGPIEGYTF.

A few counts support this clonotype. The chain couples TRBV11-2 to TRBJ1-4, with D possibly matching TRBD1 (5 bases). CDR1 and CDR2 from the germline V gene are SGHAT and FQNNGV. The ends were cut back, 1 base at V and 3 bases at J, with 9 bases in the middle. The CDR3 sequence is 15 residues long. The CDR3 DNA reads TGTGCCAGCAGCTTAGGTAGAGGGGCTAATGAAAAACTGTTTTTT. Encoded protein: CASSLGRGANEKLFF.

Of note for this clonotype: This may be a read error, as it is one base from a much larger clone. This chain links TRBV7-2 with TRBJ2-5, with D tentatively TRBD2 (6 bases). CDR3 length equals 14 residues. Germline CDR1 SGHTA, CDR2 FQGNSA. The CDR3 region has the DNA TGTGCCAGCAGCTTAGGGAGGGCCGGTGAGACCCGGTACTTC. Translating gives CASSLGRAGETRYF.

The rearrangement joins TRBV4-3 to TRBJ1-6; D remains ambiguous. V lost 1 base to trimming and J lost 8 bases, with 12 bases between them. This CDR3 has 15 residues. From germline, CDR1 is LGHNA and CDR2 YSLEER. The CDR3 DNA is TGCGCCAGCAGCCAAGCCGTGGACGTCTATTCACCCCTCCACTTT. Translated: CASSQAVDVYSPLHF.

This clonotype was seen a few times. The chain couples TRBV24-1 to TRBJ2-6; no definite D call. Germline V lookup: CDR1 KGHDR, CDR2 SFDVKD. V was cut by 1 base and J by 2 bases, with 8 bases left in between. This CDR3 is built from 16 residues. CDR3 DNA: TGTGCCACCAGTGATTTCAAGGGTCCTGGGGCCAACGTCCTGACTTTC. Encoded protein: CATSDFKGPGANVLTF.

This clonotype was found a few times. The CDR3 spells CSASGLITWAGGSYEQYF. CDR3 in DNA: TGCAGTGCCTCGGGGTTAATAACTTGGGCAGGGGGTTCCTACGAGCAGTACTTC. The V call is TRBV20-1, the J call TRBJ2-7, with 7 bases aligning to TRBD1. This CDR3 is built from 18 residues. Trimming took 6 bases from V and 1 from J; bases not matched to a gene: 21. Per germline, CDR1 DFQATT and CDR2 SNEGSKA (reference sequence).